What follows are 5 T cell receptor beta chains derived from one specimen sequenced in a study of T-cell reconstitution after alpha-beta-depleted transplantation in children. The authors prepared the TCRbeta library with unique molecular identifiers. TCRdb reprocessed the PCR reads via MiXCR and lists one record per CDR3 protein. The table includes around 250,000 distinct CDR3 sequences, about 10% detected once. The sequencing here drew on PBMCs from the stem cell graft donor, taken from the stem cell graft. All receptors come from a human donor who donated a stem cell graft to a child with SCID.

This rearrangement joins TRBV5-1 to TRBJ2-1, with TRBD2 matching 12 bases. The CDR3 is 13 amino acids. The J segment lost 12 bases and the V segment lost 3 bases, leaving 4 bases of the junction unmatched. Germline lookup yields CDR1 SGHRS and CDR2 YFSETQ. The CDR3 region has the DNA TGCGCCAGCAGCTGGACTAGCGGGGCGGGGCAGTTCTTC. Protein product: CASSWTSGAGQFF.

This clonotype has more than one count but fewer than ten. The rearrangement uses TRBV9 and TRBJ1-2; 11 nucleotides match TRBD1. The CDR3 runs 14 residues. Per the germline V gene, CDR1 is SGDLS and CDR2 is YYNGEE. The junction had 3 bases not matched to a gene; V was cut back by 3 bases and J by 5 bases. DNA for the CDR3: TGTGCCAGCAGCGGGACAGGGGGCTTTTATGGCTACACCTTC. It translates to CASSGTGGFYGYTF.

This chain links TRBV25-1 with TRBJ1-4, with 11 bases lining up with TRBD1. This CDR3 has 15 residues. The V segment lost 5 bases and the J segment 5 bases; nucleotides outside the gene matches: 4. Germline values: CDR1 MGHDK, CDR2 SYGVNS. The CDR3 DNA is TGTGCCAGCAGTCGGACAGGGGGCGGCAATGAAAAACTGTTTTTT. It codes for CASSRTGGGNEKLFF.

This clonotype was detected only a few times. This chain connects TRBV7-8 to TRBJ1-4; 10 bases match TRBD1. The CDR3 has 17 residues. Germline V CDR1 and CDR2: SGHVS, FQNEAQ. V dropped 3 bases and J dropped 1; count of bases not matched to a gene: 5. This CDR3 reads CASSLTGGGGTNEKLFF. Written as DNA, the CDR3 is TGTGCCAGCAGCTTGACAGGGGGCGGTGGAACTAATGAAAAACTGTTTTTT.

This clonotype was observed a few times. V gene TRBV4-1 combines with J gene TRBJ1-2, with D tentatively TRBD1 (5 bases). CDR1 MGHRA and CDR2 YSYEKL come from the germline V gene. V lost 1 base and J 3 bases, leaving 15 bases between the germline ends. This CDR3 contains 16 residues. The CDR3 protein is CASSQGYSQGDYGYTF. Here the CDR3 DNA reads TGCGCCAGCAGCCAAGGTTACAGTCAGGGTGACTATGGCTACACCTTC.